The 18 T cell receptor beta chains below were found in one sample sequenced in a study of human T cells and chemical hapten exposure (dated by TCRdb to the early 2020s). According to the study, the label for this sample's time point signals: patch test 1, 2 weeks after DPC sensitization. The sample's treatment or condition label, decoded: therapeutic diphenylcyclopropenone sensitization with weekly scalp DPC. Library method: RACE. Instrument used: NextSeq 500. TCRdb itself trimmed the public reads at Q25 with fastp, ran MiXCR and retained productive beta chains. Rows matching on CDR3 protein sequence are summarized as one entry with the most common DNA and genes. A total of about 110,000 distinct CDR3 sequences appear in this sample, approximately 11% of them only once. The top ten clonotypes cover roughly 3.3% of the sample. This specimen consisted of whole blood, obtained in connection with sensitization to the hapten diphenylcyclopropenone (DPC). These receptors were taken from a woman aged 40 to 55 with alopecia areata. Some clones in this sample may be carry-over from other donors' samples.

This clonotype was found once. With a much larger clone just one base away, this may be a read error. This chain uses TRBV6-6 with TRBJ2-3; perhaps D is TRBD1 or TRBD2 (5 bases each). From germline, CDR1 is MNHNY and CDR2 SVGAGI (reference sequence). Trimming shortened V by 6 bases and J by 10 bases, and 11 bases separated the two germline ends. The CDR3 extends over 11 amino acids. In DNA, the CDR3 is TGTGCCAGCAGGGGGGTGGATGCGCAGTATTTT. Residues: CASRGVDAQYF.

V is TRBV7-8 and J is TRBJ1-1; 8 bases match TRBD1. J gave up 1 base and V 4 bases, and 8 bases lay outside the gene matches. The CDR3 spans 16 residues. Germline V gives CDR1 SGHVS, CDR2 FQNEAQ. CDR3 nucleotide sequence: TGTGCCAGCAGCTATAGACAGGGGAGTGAGAACACTGAAGCTTTCTTT. Encoded protein: CASSYRQGSENTEAFF.

Note on this clonotype: A junction boundary mismatches the germline segment, possibly from a read error. The CDR3 DNA is TGCAGTGCCCCGGGACAGCCCACTAGTGAAAAACTGTTTTTT. This sequence encodes CSAPGQPTSEKLFF. The rearrangement uses TRBV20-1 and TRBJ1-4; TRBD1 agrees at 7 bases. In germline, CDR1 is DFQATT, CDR2 SNEGSKA (reference sequence). The CDR3 loop spans 14 amino acids.

At least ten counts were recorded for this clonotype. V usage is TRBV7-2 and J usage is TRBJ2-7, with D possibly being TRBD2 (6 bases). Per germline, CDR1 SGHTA and CDR2 FQGNSA. Trimming took 5 bases from V and 9 from J, leaving 17 bases between them. The CDR3 consists of 13 residues. The CDR3 region is CASSRRDFLGQYF. In nucleotides, the CDR3 is TGTGCCAGCAGCCGACGGGACTTCCTCGGGCAGTACTTC.

This clonotype has just a few counts. This rearrangement joins TRBV7-2 to TRBJ1-1; D not resolved. Germline-derived CDR1 and CDR2 are SGHTA and FQGNSA. This CDR3 is 14 amino acids long. V gave up 3 bases and J gave up 5 bases, with 13 bases separating them. The CDR3 nucleotides read TGTGCCAGCAGCTTTGGGGTCCAGAAAACTGAAGCTTTCTTT. Its translation is CASSFGVQKTEAFF.

This clonotype has a handful of counts. The CDR3 here is CAWSESDGSQHF. CDR3 sequence (DNA): TGTGCCTGGAGTGAAAGTGACGGGTCCCAGCATTTT. The rearrangement uses TRBV30 and TRBJ1-5, with no clear D. The length of the CDR3 is 12 residues. V was pared by 1 base and J by 11 bases, with 12 bases between. Germline-derived CDR1 and CDR2 are GTSNPN and SVGIG (reference sequence).

This clonotype was seen repeatedly, ten times or more. The CDR3, as DNA: TGTGCCAGCAGCTTCAGCCCAGGGGAAAAACTGTTTTTT. This sequence encodes CASSFSPGEKLFF. J is TRBJ1-4 and V is TRBV5-4; TRBD1 is a possible D gene (5 bases). Germline CDR1 SGHNT, CDR2 YYREEE (reference sequence). The CDR3 is made up of 13 amino acids. The germline V and J ends were trimmed by 2 bases and 8 bases, with 10 bases remaining between them.

The sample holds many counts of this clonotype. The V and J genes are TRBV10-2 and TRBJ2-7; no reliable D call. The CDR3 has 14 residues. V was shortened by 0 bases and J by 5 bases, with 11 bases between the two germline ends. Germline CDR1 is WSHSY and CDR2 is SAAADI. Here the CDR3 reads CASSESGIYHEQYF. CDR3 nucleotides: TGCGCCAGCAGTGAGTCAGGGATCTACCACGAGCAGTACTTC.

V is TRBV20-1 and J is TRBJ1-6; a weak D match, TRBD1 (5 bases). CDR3 size: 15 residues. The ends were cut back, 6 bases at V and 0 bases at J, with 12 bases in the middle. Germline V CDR1 and CDR2: DFQATT, SNEGSKA (reference sequence). The CDR3 nucleotides read TGCAGTGCAGGGGAGGCCAGCTCCTATAATTCACCCCTCCACTTT. This translates into CSAGEASSYNSPLHF.

This clonotype was observed many times. The chain recombines TRBV30 with TRBJ2-7, with TRBD2 as a possible D gene (6 bases). The CDR3 length is 14 residues. Trimming stripped 4 bases from V and 1 base from J, with 14 bases between. Germline V CDR1 and CDR2: GTSNPN, SVGIG (reference sequence). The CDR3 loop is CAWTTGAGSYEQYF. DNA of the CDR3: TGTGCCTGGACAACCGGGGCGGGATCCTACGAGCAGTACTTC.

The chain has TRBV6-2 or TRBV6-3 and TRBJ2-1; 10 nucleotides align to TRBD2. Germline assignment: CDR1 MNHEY and CDR2 SVGEGT. The CDR3 spans 15 residues. Germline trimming cut 4 bases from V and 6 bases from J; bases unmatched to any gene: 6. The DNA of the CDR3 is TGTGCCAGCAGTTCCCACAGCGGGAGGGCCAATGAGCAGTTCTTC. This gives the protein CASSSHSGRANEQFF.

At least ten counts were recorded for this clonotype. The chain carries TRBV19 and TRBJ1-5; a possible D gene is TRBD1 (5 bases). V gave up 4 bases and J gave up 4 bases, with 14 bases separating them. CDR1 and CDR2 from the germline V gene are LNHDA and SQIVND (reference sequence). CDR3 size: 15 residues. The CDR3 spells CASSTLGTPNQPQHF. The CDR3 nucleotides read TGTGCCAGTAGTACCCTCGGGACCCCAAATCAGCCCCAGCATTTT.

CDR3 sequence reads: CASSPTGVLYNEQFF. The CDR3 DNA sequence: TGTGCCAGCAGTCCCACGGGGGTTCTGTACAATGAGCAGTTCTTC. This chain connects TRBV6-1 to TRBJ2-1; TRBD2 might be the D (6 bases). Deletions cut 5 bases from V and 4 bases from J, with 15 bases between. CDR3 size: 15 residues. Germline values: CDR1 MNHNS, CDR2 SASEGT.

This clonotype was seen ten or more times. The V gene is TRBV9, the J gene TRBJ2-1; 10 positions agree with TRBD1. Germline CDR1 is SGDLS and CDR2 is YYNGEE. V gave up 4 bases and J gave up 4 bases; unmatched junction bases: 5. The CDR3 is made up of 15 amino acids. The CDR3 DNA sequence: TGTGCCAGCAGCACGACAGGGGGCCCTTACAATGAGCAGTTCTTC. As protein: CASSTTGGPYNEQFF.

The V call is TRBV7-8, the J call TRBJ2-2; possibly TRBD1 for D (5 bases). V was shortened by 1 base and J by 1 base, with 7 bases between the two germline ends. CDR1 is SGHVS, CDR2 FQNEAQ, per germline. There are 15 residues in the CDR3. The CDR3 loop is CASSLVQGNTGELFF. The CDR3 DNA reads TGTGCCAGCAGCTTAGTCCAGGGGAACACCGGGGAGCTGTTTTTT.

The V and J genes are TRBV10-3 and TRBJ1-1, with D hard to call. V was cut by 3 bases and J by 0 bases, with 8 bases left in between. CDR1 is ENHRY and CDR2 is SYGVKD in the germline V gene. There are 14 residues in the CDR3. CDR3 residues: CAISELRLNTEAFF. The CDR3 DNA is TGTGCCATCAGTGAATTGAGACTGAACACTGAAGCTTTCTTT.

This clonotype was seen at least ten times. V gene TRBV7-6 combines with J gene TRBJ1-5, with 7 positions matching TRBD1. CDR1 is SGHVS and CDR2 is FNYEAQ in the germline V gene. Trimming at V came to 2 bases and at J to 7 bases, leaving 17 bases not matched to a gene. The CDR3 runs 18 residues. The CDR3 bases are TGTGCCAGCAGCTTATTTGGGACAGTCCCCCCCCTTCGCCAGCCCCAGCATTTT. Protein sequence: CASSLFGTVPPLRQPQHF.

The chain carries TRBV28 and TRBJ1-5; no firm D call. The CDR3 runs 12 residues. V was clipped by 7 bases and J by 4 bases, with 8 bases between them. Germline values: CDR1 MDHEN, CDR2 SYDVKM. Here the CDR3 DNA reads TGTGCCAGCATCTCCATTAATCAGCCCCAGCATTTT. Translation gives CASISINQPQHF.